This T cell receptor beta chain appears in the sequencing data of a study of regulatory T cells in long-lasting Graves disease. Trimming left V 3 bases short and J 4 bases short, with 3 bases between. In germline, CDR1 is LNHDA, CDR2 SQIVND (reference sequence). The CDR3 runs to 11 residues. Specified time point: newly diagnosed GD, antithyroid drugs for less than 3 months. Researchers made the TCR library from RNA that was extracted from PBMCs. An endocrinology department located in Xi'an, China, was where the patients came from. This clonotype was observed a handful of times. CDR3-region Arm-PCR and iRepertoire HTBI primers produced the TCR beta libraries. Original handling: The identification of 55 to 70 TRBV and some 15 TRBJ segments was made across samples. TCRdb reanalysed the multiplex PCR reads using MiXCR and keeps one entry per CDR3 protein. What appears here as the V and J calls and clone size reflects TCRdb's work, not the paper's. The data hold approximately 400,000 distinct CDR3 sequences, with approximately 15% observed a single time.

The same sample was also used in a study of T cells in Graves' hyperthyroidism and ophthalmopathy. That study reports: A 13 V-J signature model discriminated ophthalmopathy versus stable hyperthyroidism.

Sequenced material: peripheral blood mononuclear cells (PBMCs), taken at new diagnosis, from a patient treated with antithyroid drugs. The receptor comes from a woman aged 40-49 years with Graves disease. This rearrangement joins TRBV19 to TRBJ1-2; D call uncertain. DNA of the CDR3: TGTGCCAGTAGTATGGGCTATGGCTACACCTTC. This gives the protein CASSMGYGYTF. Full variable domain (missing parts from reference TRBV19 and TRBJ1-2): DGGITQSPKYLFRKEGQNVTLSCEQNLNHDAMYWYRQDPGQGLRLIYYSQIVNDFQKGDIAEGYSVSREKKESFPLTVTSAQKNPTAFYLCASSMGYGYTFGSGTRLTVV.